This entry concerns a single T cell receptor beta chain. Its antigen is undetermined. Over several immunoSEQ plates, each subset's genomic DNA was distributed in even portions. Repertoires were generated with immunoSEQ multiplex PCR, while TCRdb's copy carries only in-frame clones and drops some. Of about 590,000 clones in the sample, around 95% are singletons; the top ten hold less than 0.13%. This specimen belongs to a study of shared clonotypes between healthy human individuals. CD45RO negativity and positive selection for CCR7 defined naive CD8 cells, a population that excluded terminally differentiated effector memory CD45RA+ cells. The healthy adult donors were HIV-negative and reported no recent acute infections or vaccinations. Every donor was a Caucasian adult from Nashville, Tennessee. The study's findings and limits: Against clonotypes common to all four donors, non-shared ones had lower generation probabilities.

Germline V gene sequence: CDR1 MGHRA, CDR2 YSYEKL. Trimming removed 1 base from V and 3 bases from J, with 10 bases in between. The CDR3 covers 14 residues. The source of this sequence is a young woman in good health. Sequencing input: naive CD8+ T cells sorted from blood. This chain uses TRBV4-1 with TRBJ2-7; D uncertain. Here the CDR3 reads CASSQGPASYEQYF. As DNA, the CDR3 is TGCGCCAGCAGCCAAGGGCCCGCGAGCTACGAGCAGTACTTC.